This TCR beta chain appears in the sequencing data of a study of OX40 agonist ivuxolimab in advanced cancers. Study summary: It was ivuxolimab, an agonistic anti-OX40 (CD134) antibody, that patients were treated with.

Clones were read by immunoSEQ multiplex PCR, and TCRdb kept only the in-frame ones, dropping some. The repertoire consists of about 73,000 clones, with 85% to 90% occurring once and the leading ten covering roughly 8%. General study points: CD8+ T cells showed, on average, more clonal expansion than CD4+ cells. Which antigen the expanded peripheral T cells recognized is unknown.

This clone was seen only once. Its antigen is as yet unknown. Specimen: CD4+ or CD8+ T cells sorted from blood, collected in a trial of the OX40 agonist ivuxolimab. The clonotype originates from an adult with an advanced solid tumor such as melanoma, head and neck, liver or kidney cancer.

The CDR3 DNA sequence: TGTGCCAGCAGCTTAGGGGTCCCGACAGGGGGCGACGAAAAACTGTTTTTT. Translated: CASSLGVPTGGDEKLFF. The chain couples TRBV11-3 to TRBJ1-4; 10 nucleotides agree with TRBD1. Per the germline V gene, CDR1 is SGHNT and CDR2 is YENEEA. V shed 1 base, J shed 8 bases, and the junction held 10 bases outside the gene matches. The CDR3 is made up of 17 amino acids.